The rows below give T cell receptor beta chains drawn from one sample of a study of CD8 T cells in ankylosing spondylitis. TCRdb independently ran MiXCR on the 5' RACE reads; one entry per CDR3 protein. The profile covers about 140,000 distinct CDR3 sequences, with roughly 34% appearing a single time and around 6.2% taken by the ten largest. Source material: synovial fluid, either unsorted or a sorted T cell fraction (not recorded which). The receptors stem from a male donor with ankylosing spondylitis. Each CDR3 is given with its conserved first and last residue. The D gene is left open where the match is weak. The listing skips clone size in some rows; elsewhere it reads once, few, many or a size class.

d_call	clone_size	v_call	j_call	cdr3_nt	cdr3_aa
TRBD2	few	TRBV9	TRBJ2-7	TGTGCCAGCAGCCCAAAACTGAGCGGGGCCGAGCAGTACTTC	CASSPKLSGAEQYF
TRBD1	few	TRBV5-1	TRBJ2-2	TGCGCCAGCAGCTTGGAGGGGGCCCCCGGGGAGCTGTTTTTT	CASSLEGAPGELFF
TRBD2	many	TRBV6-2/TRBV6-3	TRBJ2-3	TGTGCCAGCAGTCCGGGACTAGCGGGGGGGAACACAGATACGCAGTATTTT	CASSPGLAGGNTDTQYF
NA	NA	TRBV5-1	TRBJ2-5	TGCGCCAGCAGCCCCCCGCCGGGAAGTTCGGAGACCCAGTACTTC	CASSPPPGSSETQYF
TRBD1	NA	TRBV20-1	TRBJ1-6	TGCAGTGCGCGGGACAGGGGGCCTCTTAATTCACCCCTCCACTTT	CSARDRGPLNSPLHF
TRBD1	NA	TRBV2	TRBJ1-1	TGTGCCACCCGCAGGGGGTACGTGAACACTGAAGCTTTCTTT	CATRRGYVNTEAFF
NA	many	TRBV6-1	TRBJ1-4	TGTGCCAGCAGTGCCAAATTTGGAAAACTGTTTTTT	CASSAKFGKLFF
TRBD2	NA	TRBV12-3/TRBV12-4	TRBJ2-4	TGTGCCAGCAGTCTCGGACTAGGCGGTCTAGCGAACATTCAGTACTTC	CASSLGLGGLANIQYF
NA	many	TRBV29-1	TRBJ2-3	TGCAGCGTCGGGTTGACAGATACGCAGTATTTT	CSVGLTDTQYF
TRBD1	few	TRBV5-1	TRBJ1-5	TGCGCCACAGCCCCCTCCGGGACAGGGCGTACAGTACCTTATAGCAATCAGCCCCAGCATTTT	CATAPSGTGRTVPYSNQPQHF
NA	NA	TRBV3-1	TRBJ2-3	TGTGCCAGCAGCCAAGTGAGGACTAGCACAGATACGCAGTATTTT	CASSQVRTSTDTQYF
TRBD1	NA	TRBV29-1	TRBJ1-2	TGCAGCGTCGGGGTGGACAGGGAAGTCGCCTTC	CSVGVDREVAF
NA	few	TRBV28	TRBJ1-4	TGTGCCAGCACCAGCTGGAAGAATGAAAAACTGTTTTTT	CASTSWKNEKLFF
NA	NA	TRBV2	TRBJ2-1	TGTGCCAGCACCGAAGAGGTATTACACGTCGATGAGCAGTTCTTC	CASTEEVLHVDEQFF
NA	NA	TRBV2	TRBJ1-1	TGTGCCAGCAACGATAGAGGGGGGACTGAAGCTTTCTTT	CASNDRGGTEAFF
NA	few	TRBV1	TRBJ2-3	TGCACCAGCAGCCAAGGACAGCGGGAGGGGGGGAACACAGATACGCAGTATTTT	CTSSQGQREGGNTDTQYF
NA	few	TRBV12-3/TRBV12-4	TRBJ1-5	TGTGCCAGCAGTTTAAGGAGGCAGCCCCAGCATTTT	CASSLRRQPQHF
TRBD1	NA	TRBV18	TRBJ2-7	TGTGCCAGCTCCAAAGGGACAGCGAGCCCGTACGAGCAGTACTTC	CASSKGTASPYEQYF
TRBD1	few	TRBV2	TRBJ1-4	TGTGCCAGCAGATTACAGGGGGCAACTAATGAAAAACTGTTTTTT	CASRLQGATNEKLFF
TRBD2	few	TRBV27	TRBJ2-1	TGTGCCAGCAGTTTATCTGAGGGACTAGCGCCCAATAGTGAGCAGTTCTTC	CASSLSEGLAPNSEQFF
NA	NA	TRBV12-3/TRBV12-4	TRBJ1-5	TGTGCCAGCAGTTTAGGGCCCCACAGTACCTCAGGGGAGAGGCAGCCCCAGCATTTT	CASSLGPHSTSGERQPQHF
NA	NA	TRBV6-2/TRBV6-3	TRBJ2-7	TGTGCCAGCAGTTATCCCCTGACTTACCCCTCCTACGAGCAGTACTTC	CASSYPLTYPSYEQYF
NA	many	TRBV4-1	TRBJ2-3	TGCGCCAGCAGCCAAGATAGGGGGGGTGCAGATACGCAGTATTTT	CASSQDRGGADTQYF
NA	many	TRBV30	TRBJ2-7	TGTGCCTGGAGTGTAGAAGGCTGGGAGCAGTACTTC	CAWSVEGWEQYF
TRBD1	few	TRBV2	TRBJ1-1	TGTGCCAGCAGAGGGACAGGGGTAAACACTGAAGCTTTCTTT	CASRGTGVNTEAFF
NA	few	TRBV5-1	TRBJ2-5	TGCGCCAGCAGCCCAGACAGGCAAGAGACCCAGTACTTC	CASSPDRQETQYF
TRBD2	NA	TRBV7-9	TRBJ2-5	TGTGCCAGCAGTATCCCTAGCGGGTCCCAAGAGACCCAGTACTTC	CASSIPSGSQETQYF
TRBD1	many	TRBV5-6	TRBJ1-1	TGTGCCAGCAGCTACACCTACAGGGGCGGAAACACTGAAGCTTTCTTT	CASSYTYRGGNTEAFF
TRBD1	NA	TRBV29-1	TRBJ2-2	TGCAGCGTGCCGGGACAGGGGGCCGGGGAGCTGTTTTTT	CSVPGQGAGELFF
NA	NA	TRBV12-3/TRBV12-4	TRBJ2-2	TGTGCCAGCAGTTTTGGGCAGCCGAACACCGGGGAGCTGTTTTTT	CASSFGQPNTGELFF
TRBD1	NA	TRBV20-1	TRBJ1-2	TGCAGTGCTGGGGGATACCAGGGGGCAAGTGGCTACACCTTC	CSAGGYQGASGYTF
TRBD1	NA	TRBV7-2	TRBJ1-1	TGTGCCAGCAGCCCGCGAGTACAGGGGAAAGCTTTCTTT	CASSPRVQGKAFF
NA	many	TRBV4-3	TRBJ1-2	TGCGCCAGCAGCCAAGATAAGGAGGGCGCGGTGTACTATGGCTACACCTTC	CASSQDKEGAVYYGYTF
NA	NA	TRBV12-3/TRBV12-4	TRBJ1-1	TGTGCCAGCAGTTTAGCGGTCGGGGGCAGCTCTACTGAAGCTTTCTTT	CASSLAVGGSSTEAFF
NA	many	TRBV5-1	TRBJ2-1	TGCGCCAGCAGCTCCCTCGGGGAGAGCTCCTACAATGAGCAGTTCTTC	CASSSLGESSYNEQFF
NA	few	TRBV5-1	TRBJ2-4	TGCGCCAGCAGCTTGACCATAGGGGACATTCAGTACTTC	CASSLTIGDIQYF
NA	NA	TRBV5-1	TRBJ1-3	TGCGCCAGCAGCTTGGGACAAAACTCTGGAAACACCATATATTTT	CASSLGQNSGNTIYF
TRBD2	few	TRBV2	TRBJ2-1	TGTGCCAGCAGTGAACGGAGCGGGGGAACGAATGAGCAGTTCTTC	CASSERSGGTNEQFF
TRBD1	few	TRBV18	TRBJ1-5	TGTGCCAGCTCACCAGGACAGGTGGAGGATCAGCCCCAGCATTTT	CASSPGQVEDQPQHF
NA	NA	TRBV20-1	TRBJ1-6	TGCAGTGCGGCCGGAGGAGGGAGCGCTACTAATTCACCCCTCCACTTT	CSAAGGGSATNSPLHF
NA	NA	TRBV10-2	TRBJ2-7	TGCGCCAGCAGTGAGTCAGGATTGAGGGGCCACTACGAGCAGTACTTC	CASSESGLRGHYEQYF
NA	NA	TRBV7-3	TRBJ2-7	TGTGCCAGCAGCTTACGAGGGCCCGAGATGGACTACGAGCAGTACTTC	CASSLRGPEMDYEQYF
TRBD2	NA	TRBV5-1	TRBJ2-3	TGCGCCAGCAGCTCCTGGACTAGGGCCTCGTCCAGGGGCACAGATACGCAGTATTTT	CASSSWTRASSRGTDTQYF
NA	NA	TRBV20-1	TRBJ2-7	TGCAGTGCTAGAGGCGAGAGGCACGAGCAGTACTTC	CSARGERHEQYF
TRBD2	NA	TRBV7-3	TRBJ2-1	TGTGCCAGCATACCCGGGACTAGTAATTACAATGAGCAGTTCTTC	CASIPGTSNYNEQFF
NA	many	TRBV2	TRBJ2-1	TGTGCCAGCAGTGAACTGGGAACGAATGAGCAGTTCTTC	CASSELGTNEQFF
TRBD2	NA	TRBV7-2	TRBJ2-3	TGTGCCAGCAGCTTAAGACTAGCGGGACCCTCAGATACGCAGTATTTT	CASSLRLAGPSDTQYF
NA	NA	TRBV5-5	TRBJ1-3	TGTGCCAGCAGCTTGGTCGCAGGCCCTGGAAACACCATATATTTT	CASSLVAGPGNTIYF